A single sample is the source of the 3 T cell receptor beta chains below, sequenced in a study of blood T cell repertoires in COVID-19. TCRdb keeps only in-frame clones here, not all; method: immunoSEQ multiplex PCR. The sample contains roughly 380,000 clones, 70% to 90% of which appear only once. Specimen: PBMCs or T cells enriched from blood (not recorded which). These receptors were collected from a young man who had recovered from COVID-19.

The chain recombines TRBV19 with TRBJ2-5, with D unclear. V was cut by 5 bases and J by 5 bases, with 9 bases left in between. From germline, CDR1 is LNHDA and CDR2 SQIVND (reference sequence). The CDR3 consists of 12 residues. CDR3 bases: TGTGCCAGTAGTGTTGATGAGGAGACCCAGTACTTC. This translates into CASSVDEETQYF.

The rearrangement links TRBV24-1 to TRBJ2-5; the D gene is possibly TRBD1 (6 bases). CDR3 length: 12 residues. Trimming took 5 bases from V and 14 from J, leaving 17 bases between them. Per the germline V gene, CDR1 is KGHDR and CDR2 is SFDVKD. In nucleotides, the CDR3 is TGTGCCACCAGTGCAGCTGGTGGGACACTTTACTTC. Protein: CATSAAGGTLYF.

The genes are TRBV10-3 and TRBJ1-6, with D unresolved. The CDR3 is 15 residues long. V lost 3 bases, J lost 5 bases, and 11 bases lay in between. Germline V gene sequence: CDR1 ENHRY, CDR2 SYGVKD. The CDR3 DNA reads as TGTGCCATCAGTGACGGCAGCCAGGATAATTCACCCCTCCACTTT. Amino acid sequence: CAISDGSQDNSPLHF.